This TCR beta chain was profiled in a study of spatial heterogeneity in lung cancer. Study outcomes and limitations: Blood carried ubiquitous expanded tumor TCRs more at resection than follow-up.

Regarding this clonotype: Its cognate antigen is unknown.

TCRdb reanalysed the 5' RACE reads using MiXCR and keeps one entry per CDR3 protein. The sample records 43,000 or so distinct CDR3 sequences, under 7.5% being singletons. The CDR3 length is 16 residues. The V and J ends lost 5 bases and 0 bases respectively, with 14 bases between them. Time point of the sample: sample taken at primary tumor resection. Around 70 TRACERx patients with early, untreated non-small cell lung cancer donated samples. Sequencing covered unsorted whole RNA taken from tumor, nontumor lung or frozen PBMC. Sequencing was performed on PBMCs, taken at surgery. The sequence was obtained from a female donor with early-stage non-small cell lung cancer. The chain couples TRBV12-3 or TRBV12-4 to TRBJ2-1, with a tentative D call TRBD1 (5 bases). The CDR3 nucleotides read TGTGCCAGCAGTCCAAGGACACCTACCTCCTACAATGAGCAGTTCTTC. Protein product: CASSPRTPTSYNEQFF.